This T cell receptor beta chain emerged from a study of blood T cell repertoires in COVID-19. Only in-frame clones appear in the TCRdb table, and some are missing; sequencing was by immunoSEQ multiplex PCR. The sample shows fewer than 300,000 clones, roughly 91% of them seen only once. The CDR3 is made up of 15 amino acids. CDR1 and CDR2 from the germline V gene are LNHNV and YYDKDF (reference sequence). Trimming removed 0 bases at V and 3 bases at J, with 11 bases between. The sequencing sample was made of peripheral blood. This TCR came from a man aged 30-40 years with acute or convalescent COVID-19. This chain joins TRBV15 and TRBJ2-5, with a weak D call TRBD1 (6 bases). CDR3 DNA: TGTGCCACCAGCAGAGACAGGGGACCCGAAGAGACCCAGTACTTC. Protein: CATSRDRGPEETQYF.